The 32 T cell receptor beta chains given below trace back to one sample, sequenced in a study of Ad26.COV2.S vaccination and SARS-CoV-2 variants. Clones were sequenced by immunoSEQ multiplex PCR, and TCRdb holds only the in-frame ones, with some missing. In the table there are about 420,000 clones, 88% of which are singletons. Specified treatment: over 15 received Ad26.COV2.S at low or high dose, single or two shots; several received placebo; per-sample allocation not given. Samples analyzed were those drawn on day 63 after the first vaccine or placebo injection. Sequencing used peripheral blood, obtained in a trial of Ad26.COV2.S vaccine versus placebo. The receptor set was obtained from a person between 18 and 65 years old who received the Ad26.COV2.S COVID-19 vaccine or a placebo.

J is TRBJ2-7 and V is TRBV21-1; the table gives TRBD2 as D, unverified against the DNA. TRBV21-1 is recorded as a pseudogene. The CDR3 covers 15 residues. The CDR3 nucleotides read TGTGCCAGCAGCAAACCTAGGCTAGCGAGCTACGAGCAGTACTTC. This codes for CASSKPRLASYEQYF.

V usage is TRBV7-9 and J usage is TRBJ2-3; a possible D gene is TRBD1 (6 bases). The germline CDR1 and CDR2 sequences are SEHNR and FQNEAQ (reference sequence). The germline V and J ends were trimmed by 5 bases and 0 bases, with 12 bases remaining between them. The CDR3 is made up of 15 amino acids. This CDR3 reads CASSTGQGSTDTQYF. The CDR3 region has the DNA TGTGCCAGCAGCACAGGGCAGGGGAGCACAGATACGCAGTATTTT.

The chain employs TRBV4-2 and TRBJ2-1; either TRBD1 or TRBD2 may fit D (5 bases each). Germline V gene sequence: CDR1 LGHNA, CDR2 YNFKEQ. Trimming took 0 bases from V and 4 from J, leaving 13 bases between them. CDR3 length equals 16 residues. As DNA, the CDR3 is TGTGCCAGCAGCCAAGATCGGGGACCCCGATACAATGAGCAGTTCTTC. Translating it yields CASSQDRGPRYNEQFF.

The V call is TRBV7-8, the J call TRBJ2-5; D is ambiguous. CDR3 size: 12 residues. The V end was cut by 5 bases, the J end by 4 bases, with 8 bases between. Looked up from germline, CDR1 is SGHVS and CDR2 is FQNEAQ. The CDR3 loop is CASSPRRETQYF. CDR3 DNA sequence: TGTGCCAGCAGCCCTCGGCGAGAGACCCAGTACTTC.

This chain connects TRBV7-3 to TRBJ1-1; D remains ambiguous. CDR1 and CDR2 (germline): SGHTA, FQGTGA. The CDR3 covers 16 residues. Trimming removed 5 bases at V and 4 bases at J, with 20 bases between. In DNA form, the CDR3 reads TGTGCCAGCAGCCCGCGACACTTGGGGATGAGCACTGAAGCTTTCTTT. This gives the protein CASSPRHLGMSTEAFF.

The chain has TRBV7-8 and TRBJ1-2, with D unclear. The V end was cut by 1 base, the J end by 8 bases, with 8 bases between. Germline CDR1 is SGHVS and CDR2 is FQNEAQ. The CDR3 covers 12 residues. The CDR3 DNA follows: TGTGCCAGCAGCTTAGGACCTGGCGGCTACACCTTC. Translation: CASSLGPGGYTF. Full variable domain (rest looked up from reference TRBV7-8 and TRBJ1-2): GAGVSQSPRYKVAKRGQDVALRCDPISGHVSLFWYQQALGQGPEFLTYFQNEAQLDKSGLPSDRFFAERPEGSVSTLKIQRTQQEDSAVYLCASSLGPGGYTFGSGTRLTVV.

The CDR3 loop is CSVEGGPNYGYTF. CDR3 bases: TGCAGCGTTGAAGGCGGTCCTAACTATGGCTACACCTTC. This chain links TRBV29-1 with TRBJ1-2; D is uncertain. Trimming removed 1 base from V and 0 bases from J, with 6 bases in between. The CDR3 consists of 13 residues. Germline loops: CDR1 SQVTM, CDR2 ANQGSEA.

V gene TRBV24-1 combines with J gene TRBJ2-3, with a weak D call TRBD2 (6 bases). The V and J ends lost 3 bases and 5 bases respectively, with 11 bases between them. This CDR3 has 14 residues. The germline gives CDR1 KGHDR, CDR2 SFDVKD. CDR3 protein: CATSDRGSVDTQYF. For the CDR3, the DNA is TGTGCCACCAGTGATCGGGGGAGCGTAGATACGCAGTATTTT.

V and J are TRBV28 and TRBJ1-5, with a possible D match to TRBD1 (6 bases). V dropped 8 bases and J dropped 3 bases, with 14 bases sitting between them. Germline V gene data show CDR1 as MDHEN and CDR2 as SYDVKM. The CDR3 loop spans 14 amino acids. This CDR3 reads CASLPGQINQPQHF. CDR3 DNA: TGTGCCAGCCTCCCAGGACAGATCAATCAGCCCCAGCATTTT.

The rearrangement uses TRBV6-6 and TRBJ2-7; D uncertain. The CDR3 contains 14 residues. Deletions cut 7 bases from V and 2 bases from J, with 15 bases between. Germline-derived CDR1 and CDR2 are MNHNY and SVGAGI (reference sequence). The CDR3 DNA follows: TGTGCCAGCACCCCCGCTGCGTTAACCTACGAGCAGTACTTC. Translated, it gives CASTPAALTYEQYF.

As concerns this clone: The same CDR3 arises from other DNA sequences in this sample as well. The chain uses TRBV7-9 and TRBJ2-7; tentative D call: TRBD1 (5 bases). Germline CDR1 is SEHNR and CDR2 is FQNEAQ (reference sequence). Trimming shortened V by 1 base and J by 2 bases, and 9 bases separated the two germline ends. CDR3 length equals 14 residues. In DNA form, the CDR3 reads TGTGCCAGCAGCTTAGGTGCAGGGCCCTACGAGCAGTACTTC. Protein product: CASSLGAGPYEQYF.

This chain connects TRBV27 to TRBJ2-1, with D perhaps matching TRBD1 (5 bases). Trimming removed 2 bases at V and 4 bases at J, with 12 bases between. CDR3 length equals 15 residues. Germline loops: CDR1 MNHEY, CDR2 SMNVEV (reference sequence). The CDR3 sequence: CASSLQGAGYNEQFF. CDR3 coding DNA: TGTGCCAGCAGTTTACAGGGCGCCGGTTACAATGAGCAGTTCTTC.

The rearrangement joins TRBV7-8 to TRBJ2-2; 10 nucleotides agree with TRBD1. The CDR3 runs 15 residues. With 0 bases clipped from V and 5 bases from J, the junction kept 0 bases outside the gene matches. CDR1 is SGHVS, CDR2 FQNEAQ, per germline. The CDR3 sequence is CASSLAGQGTGELFF. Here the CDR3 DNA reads TGTGCCAGCAGCTTAGCGGGACAGGGGACCGGGGAGCTGTTTTTT.

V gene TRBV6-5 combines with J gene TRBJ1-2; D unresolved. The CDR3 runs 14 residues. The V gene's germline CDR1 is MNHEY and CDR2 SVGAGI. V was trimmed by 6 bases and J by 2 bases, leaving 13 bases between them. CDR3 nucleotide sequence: TGTGCCAGCAGGGGCCGGGCCCACAACTATGGCTACACCTTC. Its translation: CASRGRAHNYGYTF.

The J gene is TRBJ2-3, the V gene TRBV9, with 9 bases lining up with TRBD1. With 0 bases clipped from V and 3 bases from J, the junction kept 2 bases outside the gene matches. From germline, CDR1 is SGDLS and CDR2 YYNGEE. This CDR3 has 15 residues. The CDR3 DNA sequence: TGTGCCAGCAGCGTAGACAGGGGGCTTACAGATACGCAGTATTTT. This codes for CASSVDRGLTDTQYF.

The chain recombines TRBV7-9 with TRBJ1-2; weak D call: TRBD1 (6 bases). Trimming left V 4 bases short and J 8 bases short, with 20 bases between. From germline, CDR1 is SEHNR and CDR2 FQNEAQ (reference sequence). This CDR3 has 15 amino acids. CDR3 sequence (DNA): TGTGCCAGCAGCTCAACCGCGTACAGGGAGGGAGGCTACACCTTC. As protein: CASSSTAYREGGYTF. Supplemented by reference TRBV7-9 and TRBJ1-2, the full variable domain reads DTGVSQNPRHKITKRGQNVTFRCDPISEHNRLYWYRQTLGQGPEFLTYFQNEAQLEKSRLLSDRFSAERPKGSFSTLEIQRTEQGDSAMYLCASSSTAYREGGYTFGSGTRLTVV.

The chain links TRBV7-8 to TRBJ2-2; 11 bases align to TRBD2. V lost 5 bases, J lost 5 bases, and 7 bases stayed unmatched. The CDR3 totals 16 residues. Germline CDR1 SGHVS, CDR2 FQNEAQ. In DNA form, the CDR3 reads TGTGCCAGCAGCCCGAGGACTAGCGGGCCGACCGGGGAGCTGTTTTTT. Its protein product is CASSPRTSGPTGELFF. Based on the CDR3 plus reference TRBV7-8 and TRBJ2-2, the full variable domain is GAGVSQSPRYKVAKRGQDVALRCDPISGHVSLFWYQQALGQGPEFLTYFQNEAQLDKSGLPSDRFFAERPEGSVSTLKIQRTQQEDSAVYLCASSPRTSGPTGELFFGEGSRLTVL.

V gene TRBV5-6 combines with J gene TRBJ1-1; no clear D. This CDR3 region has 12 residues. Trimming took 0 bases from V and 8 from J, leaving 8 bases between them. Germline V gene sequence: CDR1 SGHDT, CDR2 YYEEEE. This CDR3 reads CASSLGRAEAFF. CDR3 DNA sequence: TGTGCCAGCAGCTTGGGACGGGCGGAAGCTTTCTTT.

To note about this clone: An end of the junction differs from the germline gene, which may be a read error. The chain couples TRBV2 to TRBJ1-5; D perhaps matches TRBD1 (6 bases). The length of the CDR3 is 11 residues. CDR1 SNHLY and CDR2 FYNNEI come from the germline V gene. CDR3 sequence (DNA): TGTGCCAGCAGGAACGGACAGCACCAGCATTTT. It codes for CASRNGQHQHF.

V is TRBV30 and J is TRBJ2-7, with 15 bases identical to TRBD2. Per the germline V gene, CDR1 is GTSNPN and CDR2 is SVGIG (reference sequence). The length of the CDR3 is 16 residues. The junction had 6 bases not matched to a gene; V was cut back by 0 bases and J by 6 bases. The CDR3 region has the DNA TGTGCCTGGAGTGTACGAGGGACTAGCGGGGGGTCCGAGCAGTACTTC. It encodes CAWSVRGTSGGSEQYF.

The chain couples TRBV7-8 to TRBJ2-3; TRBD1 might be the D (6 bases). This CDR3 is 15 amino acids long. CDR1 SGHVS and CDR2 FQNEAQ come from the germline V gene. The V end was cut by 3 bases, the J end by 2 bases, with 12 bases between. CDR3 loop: CASSLNRVDTDTQYF. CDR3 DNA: TGTGCCAGCAGCTTGAACAGGGTGGACACAGATACGCAGTATTTT.

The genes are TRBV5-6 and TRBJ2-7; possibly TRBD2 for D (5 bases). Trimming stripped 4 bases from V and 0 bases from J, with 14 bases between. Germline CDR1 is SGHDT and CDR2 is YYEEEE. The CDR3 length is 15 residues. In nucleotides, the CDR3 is TGTGCCAGCAGCCCCGGTTCTGGGAGCTCCTACGAGCAGTACTTC. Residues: CASSPGSGSSYEQYF.

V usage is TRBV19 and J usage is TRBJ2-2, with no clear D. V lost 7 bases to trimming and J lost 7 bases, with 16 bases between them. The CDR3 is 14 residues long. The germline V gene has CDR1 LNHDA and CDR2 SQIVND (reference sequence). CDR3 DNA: TGTGCCAGTATCTCGGTAGGGTCAGGCGGGGAGCTGTTTTTT. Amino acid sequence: CASISVGSGGELFF.

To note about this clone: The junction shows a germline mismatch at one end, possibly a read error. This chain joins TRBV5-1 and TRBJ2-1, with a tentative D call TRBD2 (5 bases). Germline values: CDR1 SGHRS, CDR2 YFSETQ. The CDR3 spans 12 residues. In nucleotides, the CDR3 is TGCGCCAGCAGCTTGGAGGGAGAGCAACTGGTCTTC. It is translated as CASSLEGEQLVF.

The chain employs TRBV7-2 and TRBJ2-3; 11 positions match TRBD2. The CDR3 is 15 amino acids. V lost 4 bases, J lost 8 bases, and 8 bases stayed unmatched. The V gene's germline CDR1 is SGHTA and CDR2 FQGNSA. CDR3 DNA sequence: TGTGCCAGCAGCTCGACTAGCGGGGCGGATGGTACGCAGTATTTT. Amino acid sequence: CASSSTSGADGTQYF.

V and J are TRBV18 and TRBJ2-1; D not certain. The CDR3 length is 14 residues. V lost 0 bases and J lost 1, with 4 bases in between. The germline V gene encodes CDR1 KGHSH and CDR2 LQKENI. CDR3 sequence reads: CASSPPGSYNEQFF. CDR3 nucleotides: TGTGCCAGCTCACCACCAGGGTCCTACAATGAGCAGTTCTTC.

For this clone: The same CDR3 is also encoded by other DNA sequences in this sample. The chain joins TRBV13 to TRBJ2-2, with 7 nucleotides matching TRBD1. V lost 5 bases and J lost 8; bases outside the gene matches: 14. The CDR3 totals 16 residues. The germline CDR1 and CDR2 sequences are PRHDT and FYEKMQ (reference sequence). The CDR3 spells CASSRGRQGFTGELFF. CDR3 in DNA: TGTGCCAGCAGCAGAGGTCGACAGGGTTTCACTGGGGAGCTGTTTTTT.

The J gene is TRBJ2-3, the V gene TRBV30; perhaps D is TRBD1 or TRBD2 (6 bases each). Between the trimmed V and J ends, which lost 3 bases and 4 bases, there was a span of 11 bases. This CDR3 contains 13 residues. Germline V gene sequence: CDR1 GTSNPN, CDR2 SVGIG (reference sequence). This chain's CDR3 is CAWRGGRPDTQYF. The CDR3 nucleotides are TGTGCCTGGAGAGGGGGGCGGCCAGATACGCAGTATTTT.

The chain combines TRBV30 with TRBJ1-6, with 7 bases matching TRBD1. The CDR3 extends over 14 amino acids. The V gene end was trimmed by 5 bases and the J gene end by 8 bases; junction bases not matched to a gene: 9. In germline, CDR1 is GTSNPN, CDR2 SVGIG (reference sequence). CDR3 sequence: CAWHRTGGHSPLHF. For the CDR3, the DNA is TGTGCCTGGCATCGGACAGGCGGCCATTCACCCCTCCACTTT.

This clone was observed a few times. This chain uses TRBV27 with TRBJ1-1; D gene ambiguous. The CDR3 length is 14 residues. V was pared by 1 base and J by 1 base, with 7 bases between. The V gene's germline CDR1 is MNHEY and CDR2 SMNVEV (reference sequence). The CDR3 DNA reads TGTGCCAGCAGTTTATTAGTGGGGAACACTGAAGCTTTCTTT. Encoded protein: CASSLLVGNTEAFF.

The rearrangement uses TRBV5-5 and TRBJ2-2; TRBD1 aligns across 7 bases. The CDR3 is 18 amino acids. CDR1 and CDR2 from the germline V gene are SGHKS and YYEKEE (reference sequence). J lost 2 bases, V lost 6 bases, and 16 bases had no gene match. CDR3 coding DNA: TGTGCCAGCAACCCCAGGACAGGAGCCGCAATAAACACCGGGGAGCTGTTTTTT. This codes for CASNPRTGAAINTGELFF.

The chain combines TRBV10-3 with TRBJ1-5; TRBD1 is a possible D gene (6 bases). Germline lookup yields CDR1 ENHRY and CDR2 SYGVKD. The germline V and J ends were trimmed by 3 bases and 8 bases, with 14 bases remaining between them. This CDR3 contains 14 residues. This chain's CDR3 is CAISETGRLEPQHF. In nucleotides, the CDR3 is TGTGCCATCAGTGAAACAGGGAGGTTGGAGCCCCAGCATTTT.